This passage covers 31 T cell receptor beta chains from one sample sequenced in a study of T-cell reconstitution after alpha-beta-depleted transplantation in children. Library preparation (for TCRbeta) was performed with unique molecular identifiers. Using its own MiXCR run on the PCR reads, TCRdb lists one record per CDR3 protein. The sample gives over 90,000 distinct CDR3 sequences, around 7.8% of which show up once; about a sixth is in the top ten. Sequences were derived from PBMCs, sampled before TCRalphabeta/CD19-depleted stem cell transplant. The receptor set was obtained from a boy between 2 and 10 years old with acute lymphoblastic leukemia, due to receive a stem cell transplant.

This clonotype was recorded a few times. The CDR3 is CASSVQAGGHTDTQYF. The CDR3 DNA follows: TGTGCCAGCAGTGTCCAAGCGGGGGGCCACACAGATACGCAGTATTTT. The chain uses TRBV6-4 and TRBJ2-3; 9 nucleotides align to TRBD2. Losses at the gene ends were 4 bases for V and 2 bases for J; bases not matched to a gene: 7. This CDR3 is 16 amino acids long. Germline values: CDR1 MRHNA, CDR2 SNTAGT.

J is TRBJ2-2 and V is TRBV7-2; D possibly corresponds to TRBD1 (6 bases). V gave up 3 bases and J gave up 4 bases, with 12 bases separating them. Germline V lookup: CDR1 SGHTA, CDR2 FQGNSA. The CDR3 is 15 amino acids. The CDR3 loop reads CASSFYQGTTGELFF. For the CDR3, the DNA is TGTGCCAGCAGCTTCTATCAGGGGACCACCGGGGAGCTGTTTTTT. Variable domain in full (rest from reference TRBV7-2 and TRBJ2-2): GAGVSQSPSNKVTEKGKDVELRCDPISGHTALYWYRQSLGQGLEFLIYFQGNSAPDKSGLPSDRFSAERTGGSVSTLTIQRTQQEDSAVYLCASSFYQGTTGELFFGEGSRLTVL.

This clonotype was recorded at least ten times. This rearrangement joins TRBV7-2 to TRBJ1-1; tentative D call: TRBD1 (5 bases). V was pared by 1 base and J by 0 bases, with 9 bases between. CDR3 length equals 15 residues. CDR1 SGHTA and CDR2 FQGNSA come from the germline V gene. CDR3 sequence reads: CASSLDPGLNTEAFF. The DNA of the CDR3 is TGTGCCAGCAGCTTAGATCCGGGGCTGAACACTGAAGCTTTCTTT.

This clonotype was recorded at least ten times. This chain uses TRBV2 with TRBJ2-3; D is unclear. CDR1 is SNHLY and CDR2 is FYNNEI in the germline V gene. The CDR3 covers 14 residues. With 7 bases removed from V and 2 bases from J, the gap between germline ends came to 13 bases. The CDR3, as DNA: TGTGCCAGCACCGAAGGGTGGAACACAGATACGCAGTATTTT. Translation gives CASTEGWNTDTQYF.

The CDR3 reads CASRGGRGYEQYF. The CDR3 bases are TGTGCCAGCAGGGGAGGACGGGGCTACGAGCAGTACTTC. This chain links TRBV2 with TRBJ2-7, with TRBD2 as a possible D gene (6 bases). Trimming pared 6 bases from V and 3 bases from J, leaving 12 bases between. Germline CDR1 reads SNHLY; CDR2 reads FYNNEI. The CDR3 covers 13 residues.

The chain combines TRBV6-2 or TRBV6-3 with TRBJ2-1; D call uncertain. Germline CDR1 reads MNHEY; CDR2 reads SVGEGT. CDR3 length: 16 residues. Trimming cost V 6 bases and J 2 bases, with 17 bases left between them. The DNA for the CDR3 is TGTGCCAGCAGCTTCGCGGACGGCCTAACCTACAATGAGCAGTTCTTC. Translated: CASSFADGLTYNEQFF.

This clonotype appeared a few times. The J gene is TRBJ1-1, the V gene TRBV3-1; TRBD1 might be the D (5 bases). The CDR3 consists of 17 residues. V lost 0 bases and J lost 11, with 25 bases in between. Germline CDR1 and CDR2: LGHDT and YNNKEL (reference sequence). The CDR3 nucleotides read TGTGCCAGCAGCCAAGAGTTTCCGGCAGAGGGGCCCACGGACGCTTTCTTT. Translating gives CASSQEFPAEGPTDAFF.

This clonotype was counted ten times or more. The gene calls are TRBV11-2 and TRBJ2-1; no definite D call. The CDR3 has 12 amino acids. Trimming removed 7 bases at V and 8 bases at J, with 12 bases between. Germline assignment: CDR1 SGHAT and CDR2 FQNNGV. CDR3 amino acids: CASTLVEHEQFF. The CDR3 region has the DNA TGTGCCAGCACGCTGGTTGAGCATGAGCAGTTCTTC.

This clonotype was picked up many times. J is TRBJ2-4 and V is TRBV5-1; the D gene is possibly TRBD2 (5 bases). V was pared by 0 bases and J by 0 bases, with 10 bases between. This CDR3 has 16 residues. The V gene's germline CDR1 is SGHRS and CDR2 YFSETQ. The CDR3 DNA is TGCGCCAGCAGCTTGGATGGAGCGGTAGCCAAAAACATTCAGTACTTC. Amino acids: CASSLDGAVAKNIQYF.

Only a few counts were recorded for this clonotype. The chain uses TRBV19 and TRBJ1-6; D uncertain. This CDR3 contains 13 residues. V gave up 3 bases and J gave up 10 bases, with 10 bases separating them. The germline CDR1 and CDR2 sequences are LNHDA and SQIVND (reference sequence). Written as DNA, the CDR3 is TGTGCCAGTAGTATTTCTGGGAACTCACCCCTCCACTTT. Translating gives CASSISGNSPLHF.

The chain links TRBV3-1 to TRBJ2-3; the D is unclear. This CDR3 is built from 15 residues. V lost 4 bases and J lost 2, with 13 bases in between. CDR1 and CDR2 from the germline V gene are LGHDT and YNNKEL (reference sequence). The DNA for the CDR3 is TGTGCCAGCAGCCCCGCGGCTGGTTTCACAGATACGCAGTATTTT. It specifies CASSPAAGFTDTQYF.

This clonotype was counted many times. The chain recombines TRBV5-1 with TRBJ2-1; 9 bases are a match to TRBD1. The CDR3 loop spans 16 amino acids. Germline trimming cut 4 bases from V and 3 bases from J; bases unmatched to any gene: 8. Germline-derived CDR1 and CDR2 are SGHRS and YFSETQ. The CDR3 coding sequence is TGCGCCAGCAGCCTACCCGGGACAGGGAGCTACAATGAGCAGTTCTTC. This sequence encodes CASSLPGTGSYNEQFF.

This clonotype was recorded at least ten times. V and J are TRBV20-1 and TRBJ2-3; D gene uncertain. This CDR3 contains 14 residues. Germline values: CDR1 DFQATT, CDR2 SNEGSKA (reference sequence). CDR3 amino acids: CRVKGGEATDTQYF. The CDR3 nucleotides are TGCAGGGTGAAAGGTGGTGAGGCCACAGATACGCAGTATTTT.

This clonotype was picked up a small number of times. The J gene is TRBJ2-3, the V gene TRBV19, with D perhaps TRBD2 (6 bases). Germline-derived CDR1 and CDR2 are LNHDA and SQIVND (reference sequence). This CDR3 spans 13 amino acids. V lost 10 bases and J 2 bases, leaving 13 bases between the germline ends. The CDR3 is CATGELATDTQYF. DNA for the CDR3: TGTGCCACTGGAGAACTAGCCACAGATACGCAGTATTTT.

V and J are TRBV2 and TRBJ1-1; no reliable D call. Germline V CDR1 and CDR2: SNHLY, FYNNEI. This CDR3 comprises 13 residues. The germline V and J ends were trimmed by 6 bases and 1 base, with 9 bases remaining between them. The CDR3 region has the DNA TGTGCCAGCAGCGCGAACAGGAACACTGAAGCTTTCTTT. It codes for CASSANRNTEAFF. Looking up the rest from reference TRBV2 and TRBJ1-1 gives the full variable domain: EPEVTQTPSHQVTQMGQEVILRCVPISNHLYFYWYRQILGQKVEFLVSFYNNEISEKSEIFDDQFSVERPDGSNFTLKIRSTKLEDSAMYFCASSANRNTEAFFGQGTRLTVV.

This clonotype was seen more than once but under ten times. This sequence joins TRBV10-3 and TRBJ2-4; D may correspond to TRBD1 or TRBD2 (6 bases each). This CDR3 contains 13 residues. Trimming removed 3 bases at V and 8 bases at J, with 11 bases between. Germline CDR1 is ENHRY and CDR2 is SYGVKD. The CDR3 loop reads CAISDDRRDIQYF. The CDR3 coding sequence is TGTGCCATCAGTGATGACAGGAGGGACATTCAGTACTTC.

The chain joins TRBV4-1 to TRBJ2-5; 9 bases agree with TRBD1. With 5 bases clipped from V and 2 bases from J, the junction kept 9 bases outside the gene matches. This CDR3 has 16 amino acids. The germline V gene has CDR1 MGHRA and CDR2 YSYEKL. The CDR3 bases are TGCGCCAGCAGCAACCGGGACAGGGACCTACAAGAGACCCAGTACTTC. Its translation: CASSNRDRDLQETQYF.

This clonotype has just a few counts. This chain connects TRBV6-1 to TRBJ1-1, with TRBD1 as a possible D gene (5 bases). The CDR3 has 12 amino acids. The V end was cut by 8 bases, the J end by 11 bases, with 18 bases between. Germline-derived CDR1 and CDR2 are MNHNS and SASEGT. The CDR3 sequence: CASHSGGVQAFF. CDR3 sequence (DNA): TGTGCCAGCCACAGTGGGGGTGTTCAGGCTTTCTTT.

This clonotype was recorded once. The chain uses TRBV6-5 and TRBJ2-3, with 8 bases fitting TRBD1. Germline V gives CDR1 MNHEY, CDR2 SVGAGI. J was trimmed by 6 bases and V by 2 bases; bases with no gene match: 7. The length of the CDR3 is 15 residues. The CDR3 nucleotides are TGTGCCAGCAGTTACCCAGGGGGCGTTGCGGATACGCAGTATTTT. Its translation: CASSYPGGVADTQYF.

This clonotype showed up many times. The chain combines TRBV20-1 with TRBJ1-1, with a tentative D call TRBD1 (5 bases). V gave up 2 bases and J gave up 0 bases, with 13 bases separating them. Per germline, CDR1 DFQATT and CDR2 SNEGSKA (reference sequence). The CDR3 length is 15 residues. Here the CDR3 DNA reads TGCAGTGCTAGAAGTGACAGCCCCATGAACACTGAAGCTTTCTTT. Translated, it gives CSARSDSPMNTEAFF.

Written as DNA, the CDR3 is TGCGCCAGCAGCCAAGTACGGACACTCGGCTACACCTTC. It codes for CASSQVRTLGYTF. The genes are TRBV4-1 and TRBJ1-2, with a possible D match to TRBD1 (5 bases). With 1 base removed from V and 8 bases from J, the gap between germline ends came to 11 bases. CDR3 length equals 13 residues. In germline, CDR1 is MGHRA, CDR2 YSYEKL.

In this sample, this clonotype turned up many times. J is TRBJ2-3 and V is TRBV11-2; 8 positions agree with TRBD1. The CDR3 contains 15 residues. Germline V gives CDR1 SGHAT, CDR2 FQNNGV. The junction had 9 bases not matched to a gene; V was cut back by 2 bases and J by 8 bases. CDR3 sequence (DNA): TGTGCCAGCAGCTTAAACCTCAGGGGGCTCGGTACGCAGTATTTT. Its protein is CASSLNLRGLGTQYF.

This clonotype was seen repeatedly, ten times or more. The chain carries TRBV18 and TRBJ2-7, with 7 bases fitting TRBD1. This CDR3 is built from 15 residues. CDR1 is KGHSH and CDR2 is LQKENI in the germline V gene. Trimming at V came to 6 bases and at J to 3 bases, leaving 11 bases not matched to a gene. DNA for the CDR3: TGTGCCAGCTCCCAGGGACAGACCTTTGACTACGAGCAGTACTTC. Encoded protein: CASSQGQTFDYEQYF.

This chain joins TRBV14 and TRBJ2-7; D unresolved. Trimming pared 2 bases from V and 3 bases from J, leaving 8 bases between. The CDR3 is made up of 13 amino acids. Germline V gene data show CDR1 as SGHDN and CDR2 as FVKESK. For the CDR3, the DNA is TGTGCCAGCAGCCAATGGCCGCTCTACGAGCAGTACGTC. Its translation is CASSQWPLYEQYV.

This clonotype has at least ten counts. V is TRBV29-1 and J is TRBJ1-2; D call uncertain. CDR1 is SQVTM, CDR2 ANQGSEA, per germline. CDR3 size: 11 residues. V lost 8 bases, J lost 6 bases, and 13 bases lay in between. For the CDR3, the DNA is TGCAGCTCTAGGGCCGCCGATGGCTACACCTTC. Protein product: CSSRAADGYTF.

This clonotype was seen at least ten times. V usage is TRBV28 and J usage is TRBJ2-7, with D possibly being TRBD1 (6 bases). CDR1 is MDHEN and CDR2 is SYDVKM in the germline V gene. V was shortened by 6 bases and J by 3 bases, with 12 bases between the two germline ends. This CDR3 comprises 13 residues. The CDR3 DNA sequence: TGTGCCAGCAGGTCCGGACAGAGCTACGAGCAGTACTTC. Its translation is CASRSGQSYEQYF.

A remark on this clonotype: A read error may explain this, as a much larger clone is one base away. The chain joins TRBV5-6 to TRBJ2-7, with 10 bases lining up with TRBD2. The CDR3 is 17 residues long. Per germline, CDR1 SGHDT and CDR2 YYEEEE. Written as DNA, the CDR3 is TGTGCCAGCAGCTCCTACTCTCTAGCGGGGGAGACCTACGAGGAGTACTTC. Translating it yields CASSSYSLAGETYEEYF.

The J gene is TRBJ1-1, the V gene TRBV27; TRBD1 might be the D (5 bases). Trimming took off 2 bases at V and 1 base at J, with 20 bases between the two ends. Germline assignment: CDR1 MNHEY and CDR2 SMNVEV (reference sequence). This CDR3 is 18 amino acids long. CDR3 region: CASSLRRDPYTGNTEAFF. The CDR3, as DNA: TGTGCCAGCAGTTTACGGCGGGACCCCTACACAGGGAACACTGAAGCTTTCTTT.

The chain couples TRBV2 to TRBJ1-3; D is uncertain. CDR1 SNHLY and CDR2 FYNNEI come from the germline V gene. This CDR3 contains 14 residues. V shed 4 bases and J shed 0 bases, with 7 bases lying between them. Here the CDR3 reads CASSVRISGNTIYF. As DNA, the CDR3 is TGTGCCAGCAGTGTTCGGATCTCTGGAAACACCATATATTTT.

This clonotype has more than one count but fewer than ten. The chain couples TRBV19 to TRBJ1-5; 8 bases fit TRBD1. Germline V gene lookup returns CDR1 LNHDA and CDR2 SQIVND (reference sequence). After removal of 4 bases from V and 3 bases from J, the junction contained 5 bases not matched to a gene. The CDR3 length is 15 residues. Here the CDR3 DNA reads TGTGCCAGTAGTACAGGGGGCGGAAACAATCAGCCCCAGCATTTT. It encodes CASSTGGGNNQPQHF.

The chain carries TRBV24-1 and TRBJ2-2; 8 bases are shared with TRBD2. Trimming took 2 bases from V and 5 from J; bases not matched to a gene: 9. This CDR3 has 17 amino acids. Germline CDR1 KGHDR, CDR2 SFDVKD. DNA of the CDR3: TGTGCCACCAGTGATTGGTCAGCGGGGGTGGGGACCGGGGAGCTGTTTTTT. Translation: CATSDWSAGVGTGELFF.